The T cell receptor (beta chain) under discussion was sequenced for a study of T-cell reconstitution after alpha-beta-depleted transplantation in children. Regarding this clonotype: Its antigen is as yet unknown.

Study-level findings and limits: T-cell counts and diversity at one year post-transplant came mainly from newly produced T cells. After transplant, at about two months, alpha-beta T cells were reportedly derived from several hundred expanded graft clones. Surviving recipient T cells and thymic progenitors underlay high day-60 TCRbeta diversity in some patients.

From germline, CDR1 is DFQATT and CDR2 SNEGSKA (reference sequence). This CDR3 spans 13 amino acids. With 2 bases removed from V and 2 bases from J, the gap between germline ends came to 8 bases. The TCRbeta library incorporated unique molecular identifiers. TCRdb analysed the PCR reads with MiXCR anew, one entry per CDR3 protein. The data contain around 90,000 distinct CDR3 sequences, about 16% of them singletons. J is TRBJ2-3 and V is TRBV20-1; no reliable D call. The receptor comes from a male patient under 10 years old who had a stem cell transplant for acute lymphoblastic leukemia, so the T cells may come from the graft donor. The sequences come from PBMCs, mostly from graft donor cells, collected 180 days after TCRalphabeta/CD19-depleted stem cell transplant. DNA of the CDR3: TGCAGTGCTAGATTCGGACCCACAGATACGCAGTATTTT. Its protein is CSARFGPTDTQYF.